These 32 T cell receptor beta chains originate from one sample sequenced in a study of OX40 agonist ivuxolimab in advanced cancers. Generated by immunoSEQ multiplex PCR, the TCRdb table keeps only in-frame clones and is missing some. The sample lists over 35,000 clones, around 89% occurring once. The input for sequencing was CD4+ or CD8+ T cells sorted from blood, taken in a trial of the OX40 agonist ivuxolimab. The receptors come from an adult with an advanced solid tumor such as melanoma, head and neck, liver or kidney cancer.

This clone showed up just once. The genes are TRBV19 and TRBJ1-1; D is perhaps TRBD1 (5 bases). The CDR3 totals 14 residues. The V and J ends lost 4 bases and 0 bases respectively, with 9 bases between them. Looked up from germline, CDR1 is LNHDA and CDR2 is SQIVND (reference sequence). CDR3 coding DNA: TGTGCCAGTAGTAGCGCCAGGGTGAACACTGAAGCTTTCTTT. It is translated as CASSSARVNTEAFF.

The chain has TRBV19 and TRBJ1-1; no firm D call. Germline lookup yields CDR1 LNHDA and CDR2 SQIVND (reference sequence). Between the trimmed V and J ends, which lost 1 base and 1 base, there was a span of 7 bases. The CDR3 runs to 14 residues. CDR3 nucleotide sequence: TGTGCCAGTAGTATAGCTGGAGGGAACACTGAAGCTTTCTTT. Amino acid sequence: CASSIAGGNTEAFF.

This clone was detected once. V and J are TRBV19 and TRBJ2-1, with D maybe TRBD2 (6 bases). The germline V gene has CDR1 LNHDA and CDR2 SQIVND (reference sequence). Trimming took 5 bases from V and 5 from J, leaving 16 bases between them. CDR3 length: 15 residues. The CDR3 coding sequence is TGTGCCAGTAGTGGAGGGGTCGGGCCCCACAATGAGCAGTTCTTC. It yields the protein CASSGGVGPHNEQFF.

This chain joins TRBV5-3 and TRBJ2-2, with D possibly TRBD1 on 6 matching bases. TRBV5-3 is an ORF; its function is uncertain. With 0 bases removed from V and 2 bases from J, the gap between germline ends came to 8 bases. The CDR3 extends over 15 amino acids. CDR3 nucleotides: TGTGCCAGAAGCTTGGCAGGGGTAAACACCGGGGAGCTGTTTTTT. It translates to CARSLAGVNTGELFF.

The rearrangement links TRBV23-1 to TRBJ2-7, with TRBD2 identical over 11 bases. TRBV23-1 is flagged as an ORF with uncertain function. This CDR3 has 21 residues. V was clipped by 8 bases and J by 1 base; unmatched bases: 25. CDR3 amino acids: CASPQQGKGRGTSGSSYEQYF. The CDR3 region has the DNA TGCGCCAGCCCACAGCAGGGCAAGGGCAGGGGAACTAGCGGGAGTTCCTACGAGCAGTACTTC.

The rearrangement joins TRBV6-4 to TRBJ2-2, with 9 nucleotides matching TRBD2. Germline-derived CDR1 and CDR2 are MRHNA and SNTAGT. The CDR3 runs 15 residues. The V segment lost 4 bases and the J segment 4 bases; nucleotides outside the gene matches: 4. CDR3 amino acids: CASSVLSGGTGELFF. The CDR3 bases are TGTGCCAGCAGTGTCCTTAGCGGGGGCACCGGGGAGCTGTTTTTT.

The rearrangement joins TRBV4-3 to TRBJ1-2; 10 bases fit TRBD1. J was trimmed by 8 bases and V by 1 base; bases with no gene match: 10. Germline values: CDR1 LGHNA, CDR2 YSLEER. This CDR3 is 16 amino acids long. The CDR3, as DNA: TGCGCCAGCAGCCAAGGACAGGGGGCGATTCTGGTCGGCTACACCTTC. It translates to CASSQGQGAILVGYTF.

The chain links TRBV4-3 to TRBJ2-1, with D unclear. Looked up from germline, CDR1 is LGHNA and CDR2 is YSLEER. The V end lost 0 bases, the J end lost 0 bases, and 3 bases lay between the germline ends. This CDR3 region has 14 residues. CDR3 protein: CASSQESSYNEQFF. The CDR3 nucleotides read TGCGCCAGCAGCCAAGAAAGCTCCTACAATGAGCAGTTCTTC.

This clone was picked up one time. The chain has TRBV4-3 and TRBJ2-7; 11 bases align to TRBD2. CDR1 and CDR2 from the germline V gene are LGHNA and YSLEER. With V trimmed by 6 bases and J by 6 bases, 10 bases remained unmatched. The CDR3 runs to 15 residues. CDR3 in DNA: TGCGCCAGCAGACAACACACCACTAGCGGGGGCGAGCAGTACTTC. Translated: CASRQHTTSGGEQYF.

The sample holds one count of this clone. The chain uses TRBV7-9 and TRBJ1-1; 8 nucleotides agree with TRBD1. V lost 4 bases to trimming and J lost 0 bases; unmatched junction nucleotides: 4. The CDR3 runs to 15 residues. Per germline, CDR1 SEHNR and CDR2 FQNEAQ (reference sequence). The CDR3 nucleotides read TGTGCCAGCAGCTCTGGACAGGGTATGAACACTGAAGCTTTCTTT. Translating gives CASSSGQGMNTEAFF.

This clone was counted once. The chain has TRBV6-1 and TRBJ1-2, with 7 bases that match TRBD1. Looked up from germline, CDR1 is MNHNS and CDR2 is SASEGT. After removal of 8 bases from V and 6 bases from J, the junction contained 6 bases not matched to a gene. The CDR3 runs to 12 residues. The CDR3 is CASLTGPDGYTF. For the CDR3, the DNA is TGTGCCAGCTTGACAGGGCCGGATGGCTACACCTTC.

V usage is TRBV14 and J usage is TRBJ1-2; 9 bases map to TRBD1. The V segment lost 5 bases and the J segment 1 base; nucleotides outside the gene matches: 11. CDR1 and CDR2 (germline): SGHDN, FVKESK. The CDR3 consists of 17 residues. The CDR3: CASSARDRAQLNYGYTF. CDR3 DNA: TGTGCCAGCAGCGCCCGGGACAGGGCCCAACTTAACTATGGCTACACCTTC.

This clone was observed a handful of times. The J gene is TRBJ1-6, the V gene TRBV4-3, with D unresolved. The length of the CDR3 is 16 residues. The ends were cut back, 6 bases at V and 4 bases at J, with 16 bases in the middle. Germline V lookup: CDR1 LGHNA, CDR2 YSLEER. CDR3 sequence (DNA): TGCGCCAGCAGTCCTACCGTGACGGTATATAATTCACCCCTCCACTTT. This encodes CASSPTVTVYNSPLHF.

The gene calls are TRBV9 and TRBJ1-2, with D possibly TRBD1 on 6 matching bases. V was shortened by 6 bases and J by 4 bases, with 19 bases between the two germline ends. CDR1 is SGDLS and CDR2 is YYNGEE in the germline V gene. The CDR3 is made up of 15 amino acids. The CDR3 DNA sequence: TGTGCCAGCACCATGGGGCGGGGGGGGCCCTATGGCTACACCTTC. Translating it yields CASTMGRGGPYGYTF.

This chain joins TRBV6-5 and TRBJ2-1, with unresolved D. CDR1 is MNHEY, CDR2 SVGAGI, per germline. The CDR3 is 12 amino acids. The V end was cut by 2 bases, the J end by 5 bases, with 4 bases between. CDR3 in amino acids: CASSYGHNEQFF. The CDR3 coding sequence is TGTGCCAGCAGTTACGGTCACAATGAGCAGTTCTTC.

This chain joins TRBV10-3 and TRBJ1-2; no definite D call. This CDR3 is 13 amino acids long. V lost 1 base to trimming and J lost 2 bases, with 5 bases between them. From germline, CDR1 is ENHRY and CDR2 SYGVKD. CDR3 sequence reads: CAISEYSNYGYTF. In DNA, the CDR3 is TGTGCCATCAGTGAGTACAGCAACTATGGCTACACCTTC.

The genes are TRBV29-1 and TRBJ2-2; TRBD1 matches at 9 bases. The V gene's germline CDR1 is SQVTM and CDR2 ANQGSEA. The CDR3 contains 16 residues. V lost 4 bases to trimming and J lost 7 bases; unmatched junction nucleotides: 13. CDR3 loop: CSVGYRIQGAGGELFF. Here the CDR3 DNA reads TGCAGCGTTGGGTACAGAATACAGGGGGCGGGCGGGGAGCTGTTTTTT.

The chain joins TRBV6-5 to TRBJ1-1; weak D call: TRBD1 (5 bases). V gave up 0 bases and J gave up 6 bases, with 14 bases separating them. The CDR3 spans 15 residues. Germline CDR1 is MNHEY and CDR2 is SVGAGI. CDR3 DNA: TGTGCCAGCAGTTACTCGGGGGGTTTGGTCGCTGAAGCTTTCTTT. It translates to CASSYSGGLVAEAFF.

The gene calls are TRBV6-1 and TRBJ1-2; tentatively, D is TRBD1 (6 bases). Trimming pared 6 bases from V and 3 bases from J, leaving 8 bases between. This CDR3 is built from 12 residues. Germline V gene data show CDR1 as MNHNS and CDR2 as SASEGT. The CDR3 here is CASRGQYYGYTF. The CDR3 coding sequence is TGTGCCAGCAGAGGACAGTACTATGGCTACACCTTC.

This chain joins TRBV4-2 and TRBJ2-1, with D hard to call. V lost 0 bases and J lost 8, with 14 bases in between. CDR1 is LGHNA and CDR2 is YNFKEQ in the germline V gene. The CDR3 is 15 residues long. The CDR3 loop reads CASSQEMASRDEQFF. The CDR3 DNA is TGTGCCAGCAGCCAAGAAATGGCTAGTAGGGATGAGCAGTTCTTC.

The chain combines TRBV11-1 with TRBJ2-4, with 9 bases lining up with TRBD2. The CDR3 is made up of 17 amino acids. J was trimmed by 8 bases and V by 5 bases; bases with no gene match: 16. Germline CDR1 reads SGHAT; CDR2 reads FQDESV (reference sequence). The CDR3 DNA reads TGTGCCAGCAGCCCAACTGGCGGGGGGGCCGAGAGATACATTCAGTACTTC. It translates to CASSPTGGGAERYIQYF.

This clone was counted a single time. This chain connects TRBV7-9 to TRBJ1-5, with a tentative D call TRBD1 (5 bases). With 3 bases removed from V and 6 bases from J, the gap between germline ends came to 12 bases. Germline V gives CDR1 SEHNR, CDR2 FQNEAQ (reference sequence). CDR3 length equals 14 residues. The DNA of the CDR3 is TGTGCCAGCAGCTTCCCAGGGAGAAGTCAGCCCCAGCATTTT. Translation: CASSFPGRSQPQHF.

The CDR3 protein is CASSYAGEKLFF. In DNA, the CDR3 is TGTGCCAGCAGTTACGCGGGCGAAAAACTGTTTTTT. V is TRBV6-5 and J is TRBJ1-4; D uncertain. Germline V gene lookup returns CDR1 MNHEY and CDR2 SVGAGI. Trimming left V 2 bases short and J 8 bases short, with 6 bases between. The CDR3 runs 12 residues.

The CDR3 is CASSLGQGTEAFF. The DNA of the CDR3 is TGTGCCAGCAGTCTTGGACAGGGGACTGAAGCTTTCTTT. This chain links TRBV6-5 with TRBJ1-1; 9 bases map to TRBD1. In germline, CDR1 is MNHEY, CDR2 SVGAGI. After removal of 5 bases from V and 5 bases from J, the junction contained 3 bases not matched to a gene. There are 13 residues in the CDR3.

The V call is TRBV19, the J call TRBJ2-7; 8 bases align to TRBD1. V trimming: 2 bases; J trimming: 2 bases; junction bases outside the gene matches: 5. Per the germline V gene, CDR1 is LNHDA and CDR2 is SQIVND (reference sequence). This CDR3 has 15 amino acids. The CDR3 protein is CASSISTGGTYEQYF. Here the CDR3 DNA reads TGTGCCAGTAGTATAAGTACAGGGGGAACCTACGAGCAGTACTTC.

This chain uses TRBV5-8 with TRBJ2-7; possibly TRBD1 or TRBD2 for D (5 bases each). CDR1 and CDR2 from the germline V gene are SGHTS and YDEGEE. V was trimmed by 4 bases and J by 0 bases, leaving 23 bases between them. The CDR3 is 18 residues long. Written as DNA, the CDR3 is TGTGCCAGCAGCGCTCGCTGGGGGATTCTACAGGACTCCTACGAGCAGTACTTC. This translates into CASSARWGILQDSYEQYF.

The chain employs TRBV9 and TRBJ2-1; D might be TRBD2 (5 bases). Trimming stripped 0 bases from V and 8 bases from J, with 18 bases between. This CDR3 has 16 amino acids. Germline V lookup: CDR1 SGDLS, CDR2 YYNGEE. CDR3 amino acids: CASSVATWTLDDEQFF. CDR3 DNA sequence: TGTGCCAGCAGCGTAGCTACTTGGACTCTCGACGATGAGCAGTTCTTC.

The CDR3 here is CASSLVWDGSLNEQFF. CDR3 sequence (DNA): TGTGCCAGCAGTTTAGTCTGGGATGGCAGCCTCAATGAGCAGTTCTTC. The rearrangement uses TRBV27 and TRBJ2-1; D unresolved. Deletions cut 2 bases from V and 6 bases from J, with 17 bases between. The CDR3 sequence is 16 residues long. From germline, CDR1 is MNHEY and CDR2 SMNVEV (reference sequence).

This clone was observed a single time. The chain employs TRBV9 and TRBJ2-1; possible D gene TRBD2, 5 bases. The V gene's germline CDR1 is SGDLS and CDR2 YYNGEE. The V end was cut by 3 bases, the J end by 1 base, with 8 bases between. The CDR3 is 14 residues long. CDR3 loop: CASSESGSYNEQFF. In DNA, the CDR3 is TGTGCCAGCAGCGAATCGGGGTCCTACAATGAGCAGTTCTTC. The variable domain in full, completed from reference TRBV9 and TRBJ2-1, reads DSGVTQTPKHLITATGQRVTLRCSPRSGDLSVYWYQQSLDQGLQFLIQYYNGEERAKGNILERFSAQQFPDLHSELNLSSLELGDSALYFCASSESGSYNEQFFGPGTRLTVL.

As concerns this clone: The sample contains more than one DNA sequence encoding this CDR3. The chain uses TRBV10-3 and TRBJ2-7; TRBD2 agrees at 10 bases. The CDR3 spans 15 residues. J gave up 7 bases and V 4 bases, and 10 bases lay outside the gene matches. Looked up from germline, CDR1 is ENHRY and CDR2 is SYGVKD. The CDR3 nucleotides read TGTGCCATCAGTGGGATGAGCGGGGGGGCGGATGAGCAGTACTTC. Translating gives CAISGMSGGADEQYF.

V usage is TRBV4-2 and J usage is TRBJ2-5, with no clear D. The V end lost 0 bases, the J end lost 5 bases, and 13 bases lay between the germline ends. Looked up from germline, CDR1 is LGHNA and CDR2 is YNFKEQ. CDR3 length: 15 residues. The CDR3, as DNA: TGTGCCAGCAGCCAAGAAAAGAGCGTTTTGGAGACCCAGTACTTC. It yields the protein CASSQEKSVLETQYF.

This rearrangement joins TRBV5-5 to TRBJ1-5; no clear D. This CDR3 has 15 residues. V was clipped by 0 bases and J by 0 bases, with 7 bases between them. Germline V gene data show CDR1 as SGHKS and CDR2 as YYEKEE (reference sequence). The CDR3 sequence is CASSLGGNSNQPQHF. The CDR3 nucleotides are TGTGCCAGCAGCTTGGGAGGGAATAGCAATCAGCCCCAGCATTTT.